This T cell receptor (beta chain) was sequenced for a study of T cells after yellow fever vaccination (dated by TCRdb to about 2019). About the study as a whole: Libraries from fractions with low cell numbers were prepared with the SMART-Seq v4 Ultra Low Input RNA kit. Bulk TCR alpha and beta repertoires were sequenced longitudinally to track T-cell clones before and after primary and booster YFV17D yellow fever vaccination. Two healthy male donors, one aged 18 to 30 and one aged 30 to 40 years, made up the cohort. Blood was drawn at multiple timepoints before and after primary and secondary immunization, with bulk PBMC replicates and cell subsets isolated. Study-wide conclusions, independent of this receptor: Compared with the primary T-cell response, the secondary T-cell response was faster but weaker, reaching its peak on day 5 rather than on day 15. The study included only two donors, which limits how far the findings can be generalized. A small fraction of clonotypes showed up in both the CD4 and CD8 compartments, probably as a result of convergent recombination. Computational filtering was required because FACS-sorted repertoires could contain abundant contaminating clonotypes from the bulk population. After the booster, most clones that had expanded after primary vaccination were detected again (about 95% of CD4 and 88% of CD8), suggesting broad maintenance of memory.

Deletion took 4 bases off V and 3 bases off J, with a span of 24 bases between the germline ends. Including cysteine and phenylalanine, the CDR3 has 18 amino acids. The DNA shown is the 54-base CDR3, in frame from base 1. The germline V gene (reference sequence) sets CDR1 to LNHDA and CDR2 to SQIVND. TCR cDNA was synthesized by 5'RACE template switching, through which a universal primer site and unique molecular identifiers were introduced. Priming for cDNA synthesis came from both the TCR alpha and TCR beta constant segments. Library amplification involved two PCR steps, and the second step added sample barcodes and sequencing adapters. Sequencing of the libraries was done on either Illumina HiSeq 2500 (2x100 bp) or NovaSeq (2x150 bp). Per the source publication's procedure: Reads were demultiplexed and collapsed into UMI consensus sequences with MIGEC, and V(D)J alignment was performed with MiXCR. Vaccine-responding clonotypes were identified with edgeR using replicate PBMC samples, with FDR below 0.01 and a log2 fold change above 5 up to day 15 being required. Each bulk clonotype was labeled CD4 or CD8 based on which sequenced repertoire, CD4 or CD8, contained the clonotype at higher abundance. TCRdb cleaned the public reads at Q25 with fastp, built clones with MiXCR and kept in-frame beta chains. Merged by CDR3 protein, the rows form single entries marked with the most common genes and DNA. What appears here as the V and J calls and clone size reflects TCRdb's work, not the paper's. In this sample the table shows 95,000 to 150,000 distinct CDR3 sequences, around 7.4% of which occur a single time. The ten top clones hold roughly 2.5% of the sample.

Interpreted using the paper, the treatment or condition label stands for: live attenuated yellow fever vaccine strain. PBMCs were isolated from peripheral blood using a standard Ficoll-Paque protocol. CD4 and CD8 T-cell fractions were isolated with Dynabeads CD4 and CD8 positive selection kits. TriZol was used to extract RNA from bulk PBMCs, CD4 and CD8 fractions, and dextramer-positive and dextramer-negative fractions. To note about this clonotype: Its target antigen remains unknown. No much larger clone exists at a distance of one base, and base qualities are not known.

The sequence derives from a man between 18 and 35 years old who received the YFV17D yellow fever vaccine. The source was CD4+ T cells sorted from PBMCs, collected 10 days after the first yellow fever vaccination. This receptor chain uses TRBV19 and TRBJ1-2, and possibly TRBD1, on 6 matching bases. The CDR3 is CASSTTPGRGKNHYGYTF. DNA sequence: TGTGCCAGTAGTACGACCCCGGGCAGGGGAAAGAACCACTATGGCTACACCTTC.